These 7 T cell receptor beta chains came from one sample sequenced in a study of T cells in Graves' hyperthyroidism and ophthalmopathy. Amplification of TCR beta CDR3 regions used RNA as the template. The primer set for the first-round RT-PCR of the TCR CDR3 was HTBI. TCRdb re-analysed the multiplex PCR reads in MiXCR, keeping a single row per CDR3 protein. The sample lists roughly 400,000 distinct CDR3 sequences, less than 20% occurring once. The sample was blood. The receptors shown here come from a woman aged 18 to 35 with Graves' hyperthyroidism that later progressed to Graves' ophthalmopathy.

There are many counts of this clonotype. The CDR3 spells CASSALPGLAAQETQYF. The CDR3 DNA sequence: TGCGCCAGCAGTGCCTTACCGGGACTAGCGGCTCAAGAGACCCAGTACTTC. V is TRBV10-2 and J is TRBJ2-5; 11 nucleotides agree with TRBD2. Germline CDR1 is WSHSY and CDR2 is SAAADI. CDR3 length: 17 amino acids. J was trimmed by 2 bases and V by 4 bases; bases with no gene match: 9.

Only a few counts were recorded for this clonotype. CDR3 bases: TGTGCCAGTAGTATATGGGGGGTCAGACAGCCCCAGCATTTT. Amino acids: CASSIWGVRQPQHF. The J gene is TRBJ1-5, the V gene TRBV19; tentative D call: TRBD1 (5 bases). CDR1 is LNHDA, CDR2 SQIVND, per germline (reference sequence). CDR3 length equals 14 residues. V shed 2 bases and J shed 7 bases, with 12 bases lying between them. Full variable domain (remainder filled in from reference TRBV19 and TRBJ1-5): DGGITQSPKYLFRKEGQNVTLSCEQNLNHDAMYWYRQDPGQGLRLIYYSQIVNDFQKGDIAEGYSVSREKKESFPLTVTSAQKNPTAFYLCASSIWGVRQPQHFGDGTRLSIL.

As to this clonotype: A much larger clone differs by one base, so this may be a read error. The rearrangement uses TRBV5-1 and TRBJ2-7, with 7 nucleotides matching TRBD2. This CDR3 region has 14 residues. The germline V gene has CDR1 SGHRS and CDR2 YFSETQ. This CDR3 reads CASSLEGGPYEQSF. The CDR3 nucleotides read TGCGCCAGCAGCTTGGAGGGAGGGCCCTATGAGCAGTCCTTC.

This clonotype was seen a few times. This chain connects TRBV19 to TRBJ2-5; D is unresolved. Trimming removed 6 bases at V and 0 bases at J, with 8 bases between. The CDR3 runs to 13 residues. The germline CDR1 and CDR2 sequences are LNHDA and SQIVND (reference sequence). DNA of the CDR3: TGTGCCAGTAGCGGGTCCTACCAAGAGACCCAGTACTTC. This encodes CASSGSYQETQYF.

This chain joins TRBV15 and TRBJ1-5, with D maybe TRBD1 (6 bases). The germline V gene encodes CDR1 LNHNV and CDR2 YYDKDF (reference sequence). The CDR3 length is 16 residues. Trimming pared 0 bases from V and 4 bases from J, leaving 13 bases between. The CDR3: CATSREHRVQNQPQHF. The CDR3 nucleotides are TGTGCCACCAGCAGAGAACACAGGGTTCAAAATCAGCCCCAGCATTTT.

This clonotype has only a few counts. The chain is built from TRBV6-1 and TRBJ2-7; D may be TRBD2 (6 bases). CDR3 length: 13 amino acids. Germline V lookup: CDR1 MNHNS, CDR2 SASEGT. V gave up 6 bases and J gave up 2 bases, with 11 bases separating them. CDR3 in DNA: TGTGCCAGCAGGTCAGGAGGGGCCTACGAGCAGTACTTC. This sequence encodes CASRSGGAYEQYF.

The chain joins TRBV5-1 to TRBJ2-5; TRBD1 aligns across 8 bases. Per the germline V gene, CDR1 is SGHRS and CDR2 is YFSETQ. J gave up 5 bases and V 0 bases, and 6 bases lay outside the gene matches. The CDR3 contains 15 residues. This CDR3 is CASSLEAGGRETQYF. As DNA, the CDR3 is TGCGCCAGCAGCTTGGAGGCAGGGGGCAGGGAGACCCAGTACTTC.